The source of this T cell receptor (beta chain) is a study of cytomegalovirus exposure and HLA in healthy donors. Background on the study: In an early release, HLA-typed donors contributed approximately 80 million unique TCR sequences.

The junction had 29 bases not matched to a gene; V was cut back by 2 bases and J by 0 bases. The CDR3 runs to 23 residues. In germline, CDR1 is GTSNPN, CDR2 SVGIG (reference sequence). This clone was observed once. In nominal health when sampled, donors likely had unrecorded immune exposures nonetheless. It was with 60 Vbeta and 13 Jbeta primers that the PCR ran. Repertoires were generated with immunoSEQ multiplex PCR, while TCRdb's copy carries only in-frame clones and drops some. Of about 130,000 clones in the sample, roughly 80% were seen once. The chain has TRBV30 and TRBJ2-3; 7 bases are shared with TRBD2. This TCR derives from a man aged 50-60 years in good health and CMV-seronegative. The sequenced sample was PBMCs. The CDR3 reads CAWSLYLFAGENRRRASTDTQYF. The CDR3 DNA reads as TGTGCCTGGAGTCTATACCTCTTCGCGGGAGAAAACCGTAGACGGGCTAGCACAGATACGCAGTATTTT. Filled out from reference TRBV30 and TRBJ2-3, the complete variable domain reads SQTIHQWPATLVQPVGSPLSLECTVEGTSNPNLYWYRQAAGRGLQLLFYSVGIGQISSEVPQNLSASRPQDRQFILSSKKLLLSDSGFYLCAWSLYLFAGENRRRASTDTQYFGPGTRLTVL.